This T cell receptor (beta chain) was obtained from a study of T cell repertoires in cytomegalovirus infection (dated by TCRdb to the late 2010s). Some background on the complete study: Because public TCR beta signatures pointed to carriage of CMV infection together with the matching HLA type, the HLA type of each donor mattered for the analysis. General conclusions and limits of the study: Carriers of CMV infection plus the relevant HLA type were discriminated by the cumulative frequency of public TCR beta family members in the study cohort and in an independent approximately 340-donor cohort. The ex vivo response was dominated by HLA-C-restricted CMV-specific TCR beta clonotypes, which also provided the single most frequent clonotype in two of eight donors.

The listed sequencing device is Illumina HiSeq 1500. In TCRdb, the public reads were trimmed at Q25 with fastp and aligned with MiXCR, with productive beta chains retained. Each CDR3 protein appears once, grouped with its most common genes and DNA. This sample lists fewer than 300,000 distinct CDR3 sequences; under 30% were detected once. The leading ten clones occupy 14% of the sample. Concerning this clonotype itself: Its antigen has not been determined. Qualities for individual bases were not recorded, and no much larger clone is one base off.

The source is a human donor in good health (CMV status not recorded). Some clones in this sample may be carry-over from other donors' samples. The material sequenced was PBMCs.

Here is the DNA: TGTGCCAGCAGCTTGGGACAGGGATTGGCAAATCAGCCCCAGCATTTT. It specifies CASSLGQGLANQPQHF. This chain joins TRBV7-9 to TRBJ1-5; TRBD1 lines up with 9 middle nucleotides. For this chain, trimming is 3 bases at the V end and 4 bases at the J end, and the number of junction bases without a gene match is 7. The CDR3 spans 16 residues, from the cysteine through the phenylalanine. Of the read, only the CDR3 DNA is kept; its 48 bases are in frame from base 1. The germline V gene (reference sequence) sets CDR1 to SEHNR and CDR2 to FQNEAQ.